This TCR beta chain was identified in a study of blood T cell repertoires in COVID-19 (dated by TCRdb to the early 2020s). Background on the whole study: Samples from collaborators originated in the United States, Italy and Spain and spanned both the acute and convalescent phases of COVID-19. The material from the prospective study consisted of cDNA or gDNA derived from T cells, B-cell-depleted T cells, or PBMCs. Deeply sampled blood TCRbeta repertoires from subjects exposed to, actively infected with, or recovered from COVID-19 were included in the dataset. The repertoires were made available in a free public database intended to serve as a resource for research on the immune response to SARS-CoV-2. The samples were drawn from the first 160 participants of the ongoing ImmuneRACE study and from under 1,500 subjects provided by 6 global collaborators. Sample metadata almost always included a de-identified subject ID, COVID-19 status, age in years and sex. Where HLA class I and class II types were available, the types were taken from metadata supplied by the sample provider, not from assay-based typing. Overall results and qualifications from the work: The amount of clinical and demographic metadata varied by source and participant and was provided uncurated.

TCRbeta CDR3 regions were amplified from genomic DNA using the immunoSEQ Assay, a bias-controlled multiplex PCR. From the authors' description of their analysis: Nucleated cell counts per sample were estimated from amplification of reference gene primers within the assay. To quantify the absolute abundance of each unique TCRbeta CDR3 rearrangement, sequence reads were collapsed and filtered. For each sample, productive Simpson clonality was calculated as the square root of Simpson's diversity index over productive rearrangements. TCRdb carries this immuneACCESS record with in-frame sequences only. Its versions omit some clonotypes, under half of them owing to an unresolved V gene in the studies checked, with the rest unexplained. Clonal size and the V and J genes are those of that table, whereas D and trimming came from the DNA. The sample has 200,000 to 250,000 clones on record, over 75% of them singletons. The ten largest account for approximately 8.6% of the sample.

In the prospective study, participants were 18 to 89 years old, resided in around 25 geographic areas of the United States, and were enrolled through a virtual design. In the prospective study, cohorts were assigned on the basis of participant-reported clinical history obtained from a screening survey and a study questionnaire. Mobile phlebotomists in the prospective study collected whole blood, serum and a nasopharyngeal or oropharyngeal swab from every participant. Additional blood draws and questionnaires over an approximately two-month period could optionally be provided by prospective study participants. Prospective study blood samples were shipped either frozen or at room temperature before DNA extraction. Its CDR3 holds 14 amino acids, cysteine through phenylalanine. Only CDR3 DNA is held: 42 bases, read in frame from base 1. Relative to germline, V is missing 6 bases and J is missing 5 bases, with 7 bases of the junction outside any gene match. In the germline V gene (reference sequence), CDR1 corresponds to MNHEY and CDR2 to SMNVEV.

With respect to this clone: What this receptor recognizes is not known. Per-base quality was not reported, and no clone a single base away is much larger than it.

The receptor's source is a woman aged 50 to 60 with acute COVID-19. The V and J genes are TRBV27 and TRBJ2-5, and 9 junction bases match TRBD2. Sequenced: PBMCs or T cells enriched from blood (not recorded which). The bases are TGTGCCAGCAGACCGTTAGCGGGGGCGGAGACCCAGTACTTC. Its translation reads: CASRPLAGAETQYF.